This paragraph reports one T cell receptor beta chain. This specimen comes from a study of graft-versus-host responses after intestinal transplantation. This CDR3 region has 18 residues. Trimming took 1 base from V and 0 from J, leaving 15 bases between them. Germline-derived CDR1 and CDR2 are LNHDA and SQIVND (reference sequence). Repertoires were generated with immunoSEQ multiplex PCR, while TCRdb's copy carries only in-frame clones and drops some. The profile shows 11,000 to 15,000 clones, around 96% of them singletons. The V and J genes are TRBV19 and TRBJ2-2, with no clear D. The material was PBMCs, obtained 9 days after transplant. The clonotype was recovered from a human patient who received an intestinal transplant, so some T cells may come from the graft donor. The CDR3 bases are TGTGCCAGTAGTATAGTAGGGTTTTGGAATACGAACACCGGGGAGCTGTTTTTT. The encoded protein is CASSIVGFWNTNTGELFF. The full variable domain, its missing parts supplied by reference TRBV19 and TRBJ2-2, is DGGITQSPKYLFRKEGQNVTLSCEQNLNHDAMYWYRQDPGQGLRLIYYSQIVNDFQKGDIAEGYSVSREKKESFPLTVTSAQKNPTAFYLCASSIVGFWNTNTGELFFGEGSRLTVL.